What follows describes a single T cell receptor (beta chain). In its sample, this clonotype was seen many times. Its cognate antigen has yet to be identified. Base qualities are not recorded, but no much larger clone differs from it by a single base. Libraries were constructed by PCR. Sequencer: Illumina HiSeq 2500. Molecular barcoding was employed in the preparation of TCR libraries, with unique molecular identifiers being used to normalize TCRbeta repertoire quantification. Using fastp trimming at Q25 and MiXCR clonotype assembly, TCRdb reanalyzed the public sequencing data and kept in-frame beta chains. When rows share a CDR3 protein, they turn into one entry using the most common DNA and genes. The sample table records 540,000 or so distinct CDR3 sequences; about 21% of these occur just once. The top ten constitute approximately 14% of the sample. The source of the sample is a study of T-cell reconstitution after alpha-beta-depleted transplantation in children (dated by TCRdb to about 2016). A note on the overall study: The study quantitatively tracked T-cell immune reconstitution after TCRalphabeta/CD19-depleted allogeneic hematopoietic cell transplantation in children using TCR repertoire profiling.

The CDR3 covers 13 residues, taking in both the cysteine and the phenylalanine. Only the CDR3 portion is preserved as DNA: 39 bases, with reading frame beginning at the first base. V was cut back by 6 bases and J by 0 bases, leaving a gap of 7 bases between them. The germline V gene provides CDR1 KGHSH and CDR2 LQKENI. The treatment or condition label on this specimen signifies: allogeneic hematopoietic cell transplantation with graft depleted of TCRalphabeta T cells and CD19 B cells. TCRalphabeta/CD19-depleted allogeneic hematopoietic cell grafts were given to the transplant recipients, all of whom were children. Results the study describes overall, beyond this receptor: The apparently early alphabetaT-cell count recovery about two months after transplant was reportedly dependent on only several hundred rapidly expanded clones derived from non-depleted graft cells. In some patients, the high TCRbeta diversity seen at day 60 was put down to recipient T cells and intrathymic progenitors that had survived conditioning. The frequencies of hyperexpanded clones fell over the following months, and after one year, T-cell counts and TCRbeta diversity were mostly attributed to newly produced T cells.

The TCR originated in a boy younger than two who had a stem cell transplant for acute myeloid leukemia, so the T cells may come from the graft donor. The chain uses TRBV18 and TRBJ2-3, with the D gene not confidently named. Sample: PBMCs, mostly from graft donor cells, taken 360 days after TCRalphabeta/CD19-depleted stem cell transplant. The DNA reads as follows: TGTGCCAGCTCCGGATATAGCACAGATACGCAGTATTTT. It encodes CASSGYSTDTQYF.